These T cell receptor beta chains were read from a single sample in a study of CD4+ T cells in melanoma. Here immunoSEQ multiplex PCR was the method, and the copy in TCRdb shows in-frame clones only, minus some. Of around 110,000 clones in the sample, about 92% were seen once. The sample was peripheral blood. Receptors were obtained from a human donor with melanoma. Both conserved end residues are part of each CDR3. D genes are given only for firm matches. The listing skips clone size in some rows; elsewhere it reads once, few, many or a size class.

abundance,j_gene,v_gene,d_gene,CDR3aa,CDR3nt
NA,TRBJ1-2,TRBV28,TRBD1,CASSPGQGNHGYTF,TGTGCCAGCAGCCCGGGACAGGGAAACCATGGCTACACCTTC
NA,TRBJ2-1,TRBV4-2,NA,CASSQVGVWGNEQFF,TGTGCCAGCAGCCAAGTCGGGGTCTGGGGCAATGAGCAGTTCTTC
once,TRBJ2-5,TRBV7-2,NA,CASSLAGGHEAQYF,TGTGCCAGCAGCTTAGCGGGGGGGCATGAGGCCCAGTACTTC
NA,TRBJ2-7,TRBV7-9,NA,CASSFWSSLEQYF,TGTGCCAGCAGCTTTTGGTCTTCCCTCGAGCAGTACTTC
NA,TRBJ2-7,TRBV6-5,NA,CASSSTGTQTSYEQYF,TGTGCCAGCAGTTCTACAGGAACACAGACATCCTACGAGCAGTACTTC
once,TRBJ1-1,TRBV5-3,TRBD1,CARSSPVTNRGPEAFF,TGTGCCAGAAGCTCCCCGGTAACCAACAGGGGCCCTGAAGCTTTCTTT
once,TRBJ1-1,TRBV5-1,TRBD1,CASSSARRDRDTEAFF,TGCGCCAGCAGCTCGGCGCGGCGGGACAGGGACACTGAAGCTTTCTTT
NA,TRBJ1-4,TRBV18,TRBD1,CASSPSTGTEKLFF,TGTGCCAGCTCACCATCGACAGGGACTGAAAAACTGTTTTTT
NA,TRBJ1-1,TRBV11-2,NA,CASSSITGRTEAFF,TGTGCCAGCAGCTCGATCACAGGGAGGACTGAAGCTTTCTTT
NA,TRBJ1-2,TRBV6-1,NA,CASSQNTGYGYTF,TGTGCCAGCAGTCAAAACACGGGCTATGGCTACACCTTC
NA,TRBJ2-1,TRBV9,TRBD2,CASSFSGVVGNEQFF,TGTGCCAGCAGCTTTAGCGGGGTGGTTGGCAATGAGCAGTTCTTC
NA,TRBJ1-2,TRBV5-1,TRBD1,CASSQGDYGYTF,TGCGCCAGCAGTCAGGGGGACTATGGCTACACCTTC
NA,TRBJ2-7,TRBV28,NA,CASTEQGYEQYF,TGTGCCAGCACCGAACAGGGCTACGAGCAGTACTTC
few,TRBJ1-2,TRBV28,TRBD1,CASSFEGGGAGGYTF,TGTGCCAGCAGTTTTGAGGGAGGGGGCGCCGGTGGCTACACCTTC
NA,TRBJ2-7,TRBV18,NA,CASSPDSPPTYEQYF,TGTGCCAGCTCACCCGACTCTCCTCCCACCTACGAGCAGTACTTC
NA,TRBJ2-1,TRBV29-1,NA,CSPPNVSSSNEQFF,TGCAGCCCCCCCAACGTCAGCTCCTCCAATGAGCAGTTCTTC
NA,TRBJ1-2,TRBV18,NA,CASSPPPGGDGYTF,TGTGCCAGCTCACCACCCCCCGGGGGAGACGGCTACACCTTC
NA,TRBJ2-1,TRBV7-9,TRBD1,CASSYFQGENYNEQFF,TGTGCCAGCAGCTATTTTCAGGGGGAGAACTACAATGAGCAGTTCTTC
NA,TRBJ2-1,TRBV7-3,NA,CASSLALSSYNEQFF,TGTGCCAGCAGCCTAGCGTTGAGCTCCTACAATGAGCAGTTCTTC
NA,TRBJ2-5,TRBV5-4,TRBD1,CASSADRVETQYF,TGTGCCAGCAGCGCGGACAGGGTGGAGACCCAGTACTTC
NA,TRBJ2-1,TRBV7-9,NA,CASSFSLGGHYNEQFF,TGTGCCAGCAGCTTTAGCCTCGGCGGTCACTACAATGAGCAGTTCTTC
NA,TRBJ1-3,TRBV28,NA,CASTVTSLGNTIYF,TGTGCCAGCACCGTGACCTCCCTAGGAAACACCATATATTTT
NA,TRBJ2-5,TRBV7-2,TRBD1,CASSLGGRGLQTQYF,TGTGCCAGCAGCTTAGGGGGTAGGGGGCTGCAGACCCAGTACTTC
NA,TRBJ1-3,TRBV4-2,TRBD1,CASSQVGQGENTIYF,TGTGCCAGCAGCCAAGTGGGACAGGGGGAAAACACCATATATTTT
once,TRBJ2-3,TRBV27,TRBD1,CASSLIHRTGRLGDTQYF,TGTGCCAGCAGTTTAATTCATCGGACAGGGAGACTAGGGGATACGCAGTATTTT
NA,TRBJ1-1,TRBV9,NA,CASSWQDLNTEAFF,TGTGCCAGCAGTTGGCAGGACTTAAACACTGAAGCTTTCTTT
NA,TRBJ1-2,TRBV2,NA,CASTRQGGGYTF,TGTGCCAGCACTCGGCAGGGAGGAGGCTACACCTTC
NA,TRBJ2-2,TRBV5-5,NA,CASSLILGAGELFF,TGTGCCAGCAGCTTGATCTTGGGGGCCGGGGAGCTGTTTTTT
NA,TRBJ2-5,TRBV12-5,TRBD1,CASGMTGGGQETQYF,TGTGCTAGTGGGATGACAGGGGGCGGCCAAGAGACCCAGTACTTC
NA,TRBJ2-3,TRBV4-3,NA,CASSQVVSNTDTQYF,TGCGCCAGCAGCCAAGTCGTATCAAACACAGATACGCAGTATTTT
once,TRBJ2-2,TRBV7-3,TRBD2,CASSSRGGVANTGELFF,TGTGCCAGCAGCTCCCGTGGGGGGGTGGCGAACACCGGGGAGCTGTTTTTT
few,TRBJ2-7,TRBV11-2,NA,CASSWDTPYEQYF,TGTGCCAGCAGCTGGGACACACCCTACGAGCAGTACTTC
NA,TRBJ2-1,TRBV19,NA,CASTQGGIYNEQFF,TGTGCCAGTACCCAGGGGGGTATCTACAATGAGCAGTTCTTC
once,TRBJ2-6,TRBV11-2,TRBD1,CASSPGTVGANVLTF,TGTGCCAGCAGCCCAGGGACAGTTGGGGCCAACGTCCTGACTTTC
NA,TRBJ1-5,TRBV6-1,NA,CASTWAAGNQPQHF,TGTGCCAGCACGTGGGCAGCGGGGAATCAGCCCCAGCATTTT
NA,TRBJ2-7,TRBV19,NA,CASSMRGRTYEQYF,TGTGCCAGTAGTATGAGGGGGAGAACATACGAGCAGTACTTC
NA,TRBJ2-5,TRBV5-4,NA,CASSPEFGSWETQYF,TGTGCCAGCAGCCCCGAATTTGGGTCGTGGGAGACCCAGTACTTC
NA,TRBJ2-7,TRBV11-2,NA,CASSWGRSSYEQYF,TGTGCCAGCAGCTGGGGGCGGAGCTCCTACGAGCAGTACTTC
few,TRBJ1-4,TRBV7-8,NA,CASSLERVRPNEKLFF,TGTGCCAGCAGCTTAGAGAGGGTTCGTCCGAATGAAAAACTGTTTTTT
NA,TRBJ2-7,TRBV29-1,NA,CSVARTPYEQYF,TGCAGCGTTGCTAGGACGCCCTACGAGCAGTACTTC
NA,TRBJ2-7,TRBV7-2,TRBD2,CASSPRLAGGYEQYF,TGTGCCAGCAGCCCTAGACTAGCGGGAGGTTACGAGCAGTACTTC
NA,TRBJ2-3,TRBV30,TRBD2,CAWSGGGADTQYF,TGTGCCTGGTCCGGCGGGGGGGCAGATACGCAGTATTTT
NA,TRBJ2-7,TRBV21-1,NA,CASSKEEKGQGSYEQYF,TGTGCCAGCAGCAAAGAGGAGAAGGGACAGGGGTCCTACGAGCAGTACTTC
NA,TRBJ2-4,TRBV5-1,NA,CASSAGGAKNIQYF,TGCGCCAGCAGCGCCGGGGGAGCCAAAAACATTCAGTACTTC
NA,TRBJ1-1,TRBV5-1,TRBD1,CASSRTTGVRTEAFF,TGCGCCAGCAGCCGAACGACAGGGGTAAGGACTGAAGCTTTCTTT
NA,TRBJ2-1,TRBV7-3,NA,CASSPYQLSYNEQFF,TGTGCCAGCAGCCCGTACCAGTTGTCCTACAATGAGCAGTTCTTC
NA,TRBJ1-1,TRBV28,NA,CASSVGQGPNTEAFF,TGTGCCAGCAGTGTCGGGCAGGGTCCGAACACTGAAGCTTTCTTT
NA,TRBJ2-1,TRBV9,NA,CASSVGDNEQFF,TGTGCCAGCAGCGTAGGCGACAATGAGCAGTTCTTC
NA,TRBJ1-2,TRBV6-1,TRBD1,CASSITRGRNYGYTF,TGTGCCAGCAGTATTACCAGGGGGCGCAACTATGGCTACACCTTC
NA,TRBJ2-7,TRBV4-3,NA,CASSQDSQRNPTRQQYF,TGCGCCAGCAGCCAAGATTCCCAGCGGAACCCCACCAGGCAGCAGTACTTC
few,TRBJ2-2,TRBV19,NA,CASRQIDTGELFF,TGTGCCAGTAGACAGATCGACACCGGGGAGCTGTTTTTT
NA,TRBJ2-3,TRBV7-6,NA,CASSPRSPSTDTQYF,TGTGCCAGCAGCCCCCGATCTCCGAGCACAGATACGCAGTATTTT
NA,TRBJ2-7,TRBV7-2,NA,CASSSGWERGYEQYF,TGTGCCAGCAGCTCAGGGTGGGAAAGAGGCTACGAGCAGTACTTC
NA,TRBJ2-2,TRBV5-1,TRBD1,CASSLGQGAGELFF,TGCGCCAGCAGCTTGGGACAGGGAGCCGGGGAGCTGTTTTTT